The 32 T cell receptor beta chains in this list originate from one sample, sequenced in a study of beta chain features in type 1 diabetes. Points from the study as a whole: The study found moderately but significantly shorter TCRB CDR3s in all four CD4+ subsets of Type 1 diabetes patients.

The antigens these receptors bind are not known. Of the isolated RNA, all was reverse transcribed, and so the sequenced material was expressed TCRB transcripts. Clones were sequenced by immunoSEQ multiplex PCR, and TCRdb holds only the in-frame ones, with some missing. The sample has hundreds of thousands of clones; roughly 9% are singletons. Sample: central memory CD4+ T cells from blood. All receptors derive from a man aged 25-45 years with type 1 diabetes.

This clone was counted only a few times. Other nucleotide sequences from this sample produce the same CDR3. The chain links TRBV6-6 to TRBJ1-1; D is undetermined. V was trimmed by 3 bases and J by 3 bases, leaving 8 bases between them. From germline, CDR1 is MNHNY and CDR2 SVGAGI (reference sequence). CDR3 length equals 13 residues. CDR3 coding DNA: TGTGCCAGCAGTTATGGCGGCGACACTGAAGCTTTCTTT. Translating it yields CASSYGGDTEAFF.

This chain joins TRBV19 and TRBJ2-2, with D unresolved. Germline CDR1 and CDR2: LNHDA and SQIVND (reference sequence). Trimming cost V 7 bases and J 4 bases, with 10 bases left between them. The CDR3 sequence is 13 residues long. The CDR3 sequence: CASMGLGTGELFF. In DNA, the CDR3 is TGTGCCAGTATGGGTCTGGGCACCGGGGAGCTGTTTTTT.

This clone was counted only a few times. The genes are TRBV18 and TRBJ2-1, with 12 positions matching TRBD2. V trimming: 3 bases; J trimming: 10 bases; junction bases outside the gene matches: 7. The germline V gene has CDR1 KGHSH and CDR2 LQKENI. This CDR3 is built from 15 residues. CDR3 nucleotides: TGTGCCAGCTCACCCTCTAGCGGGGGGGCACGGGAGCAGTTCTTC. This encodes CASSPSSGGAREQFF.

In its sample, this clone was seen a few times. The chain recombines TRBV2 with TRBJ2-3; D uncertain. Germline V gene lookup returns CDR1 SNHLY and CDR2 FYNNEI. V gave up 1 base and J gave up 7 bases, with 15 bases separating them. The CDR3 is 15 residues long. The chain's CDR3 is CASSEGHIRVYTQYF. The CDR3 DNA follows: TGTGCCAGCAGTGAAGGCCACATAAGGGTGTATACGCAGTATTTT.

The rearrangement joins TRBV27 to TRBJ2-5; no clear D. V was pared by 5 bases and J by 0 bases, with 10 bases between. The germline CDR1 and CDR2 sequences are MNHEY and SMNVEV (reference sequence). This CDR3 is 14 amino acids long. The CDR3 sequence: CASSLNSYQETQYF. CDR3 nucleotides: TGTGCCAGCAGTCTCAACTCCTACCAAGAGACCCAGTACTTC.

This clone was recorded a few times. CDR3 in amino acids: CASSEQAVLTYEQYF. In DNA form, the CDR3 reads TGTGCCAGCAGTGAACAGGCAGTACTCACCTACGAGCAGTACTTC. The chain recombines TRBV6-1 with TRBJ2-7, with D unclear. Germline V gene lookup returns CDR1 MNHNS and CDR2 SASEGT. V lost 2 bases to trimming and J lost 2 bases, with 13 bases between them. The CDR3 has 15 amino acids.

The V call is TRBV11-2, the J call TRBJ2-5, with D possibly being TRBD1 or TRBD2 (5 bases each). The V end lost 1 base, the J end lost 5 bases, and 8 bases lay between the germline ends. Germline CDR1 SGHAT, CDR2 FQNNGV. The CDR3 is 13 amino acids. For the CDR3, the DNA is TGTGCCAGCAGCTTAGGCTGGGGGGAGACCCAGTACTTC. As protein: CASSLGWGETQYF.

This clone was observed a handful of times. The CDR3 here is CASSFDWGETQYF. The DNA for the CDR3 is TGTGCCAGCAGTTTCGACTGGGGAGAGACCCAGTACTTC. The rearrangement joins TRBV6-5 to TRBJ2-5; no clear D gene. The CDR3 runs to 13 residues. Germline V gene sequence: CDR1 MNHEY, CDR2 SVGAGI. V shed 4 bases and J shed 4 bases, with 10 bases lying between them.

This clone was seen a few times. The chain carries TRBV19 and TRBJ2-5; D assignment may be TRBD1 or TRBD2 (5 bases each). Germline values: CDR1 LNHDA, CDR2 SQIVND (reference sequence). Trimming removed 6 bases from V and 5 bases from J, with 19 bases in between. This CDR3 has 15 amino acids. The CDR3 DNA is TGTGCCAGTAGCGAAAGGGGACGGGCTCCGGAGACCCAGTACTTC. As protein: CASSERGRAPETQYF.

The V and J genes are TRBV7-8 and TRBJ2-7; D might be TRBD2 (8 bases). V lost 2 bases, J lost 3 bases, and 14 bases lay in between. Germline CDR1 is SGHVS and CDR2 is FQNEAQ. This CDR3 is 15 amino acids long. Written as DNA, the CDR3 is TGTGCCAGCAGCTTAACGGGAGGGGGCGACTACGAGCAGTACTTC. Translating it yields CASSLTGGGDYEQYF.

The chain combines TRBV7-2 with TRBJ1-1, with a weak D call TRBD1 (5 bases). The ends were cut back, 1 base at V and 4 bases at J, with 10 bases in the middle. Per the germline V gene, CDR1 is SGHTA and CDR2 is FQGNSA. This CDR3 has 14 amino acids. The CDR3 reads CASSLGPGGTEAFF. In nucleotides, the CDR3 is TGTGCCAGCAGCTTAGGACCCGGGGGCACTGAAGCTTTCTTT.

The chain joins TRBV7-2 to TRBJ2-7; D not resolved. Germline V CDR1 and CDR2: SGHTA, FQGNSA. The CDR3 has 15 residues. V lost 0 bases and J lost 2, with 11 bases in between. CDR3 DNA: TGTGCCAGCAGCTTAGCCTTCACCGACACCTACGAGCAGTACTTC. It encodes CASSLAFTDTYEQYF.

This clone came up a few times. The chain couples TRBV4-3 to TRBJ1-3, with D possibly being TRBD1 (5 bases). Germline V gene sequence: CDR1 LGHNA, CDR2 YSLEER. V dropped 3 bases and J dropped 1 base, with 13 bases sitting between them. This CDR3 is 16 amino acids long. The CDR3 reads CASSQMTRASGNTIYF. Written as DNA, the CDR3 is TGCGCCAGCAGCCAGATGACCAGGGCTTCTGGAAACACCATATATTTT.

J is TRBJ2-1 and V is TRBV6-5; D uncertain. The CDR3 contains 14 residues. Trimming shortened V by 5 bases and J by 2 bases, and 10 bases separated the two germline ends. The germline gives CDR1 MNHEY, CDR2 SVGAGI. Here the CDR3 DNA reads TGTGCCAGCAGTATCCCTGGAACCTACAATGAGCAGTTCTTC. It translates to CASSIPGTYNEQFF.

Sample share makes this clone medium-sized. The J gene is TRBJ2-5, the V gene TRBV29-1, with a weak D call TRBD1 (6 bases). V gave up 7 bases and J gave up 5 bases, with 17 bases separating them. CDR1 is SQVTM and CDR2 is ANQGSEA in the germline V gene. This CDR3 has 13 amino acids. The CDR3 DNA reads TGCAGCGCCGAAGGGGGACGGAGGGAGACCCAGTACTTC. Amino acid sequence: CSAEGGRRETQYF.

This chain joins TRBV6-1 and TRBJ1-6, with a tentative D call TRBD1 (5 bases). V lost 0 bases and J lost 10, with 16 bases in between. The CDR3 spans 16 residues. Per germline, CDR1 MNHNS and CDR2 SASEGT. Here the CDR3 DNA reads TGTGCCAGCAGTGAAGCGCCGGGGGGGAACCGATCACCCCTCCACTTT. It yields the protein CASSEAPGGNRSPLHF.

This clone was seen only a few times. The chain recombines TRBV19 with TRBJ2-1; no clear D gene. The CDR3 extends over 12 amino acids. V was cut by 2 bases and J by 9 bases, with 8 bases left in between. Germline-derived CDR1 and CDR2 are LNHDA and SQIVND (reference sequence). The CDR3 spells CASSIWGSEQFF. For the CDR3, the DNA is TGTGCCAGTAGTATATGGGGATCTGAGCAGTTCTTC.

Only a few counts were recorded for this clone. The chain joins TRBV28 to TRBJ1-4, with D perhaps TRBD1 (6 bases). Germline V gene lookup returns CDR1 MDHEN and CDR2 SYDVKM. The V end lost 5 bases, the J end lost 7 bases, and 11 bases lay between the germline ends. This CDR3 has 13 residues. The CDR3 reads CASSPIRGEKLFF. For the CDR3, the DNA is TGTGCCAGCAGTCCCATCAGGGGTGAAAAACTGTTTTTT.

The chain's CDR3 is CASSVGGFTDTQYF. As DNA, the CDR3 is TGTGCCAGCAGCGTCGGGGGGTTTACAGATACGCAGTATTTT. V is TRBV9 and J is TRBJ2-3, with TRBD2 matching over 7 bases. Germline V gene sequence: CDR1 SGDLS, CDR2 YYNGEE. Trimming removed 2 bases from V and 3 bases from J; junction bases left unmatched: 3. This CDR3 is 14 amino acids long.

The chain has TRBV29-1 and TRBJ2-3; 8 bases map to TRBD2. The CDR3 extends over 18 amino acids. V lost 2 bases to trimming and J lost 1 base; unmatched junction nucleotides: 14. CDR1 is SQVTM and CDR2 is ANQGSEA in the germline V gene. CDR3 DNA sequence: TGCAGCGTTGAATCCCCAAGATTCAGCGGGGGCGGCACAGATACGCAGTATTTT. Its translation is CSVESPRFSGGGTDTQYF.

Only a few counts were recorded for this clone. This chain joins TRBV2 and TRBJ2-2, with 8 bases fitting TRBD1. J lost 3 bases, V lost 5 bases, and 5 bases had no gene match. This CDR3 contains 15 residues. Germline CDR1 and CDR2: SNHLY and FYNNEI. CDR3 in DNA: TGTGCCAGCAGTAAGGACAGGGCGGACACCGGGGAGCTGTTTTTT. Translated, it gives CASSKDRADTGELFF. Full variable domain (remainder filled in from reference TRBV2 and TRBJ2-2): EPEVTQTPSHQVTQMGQEVILRCVPISNHLYFYWYRQILGQKVEFLVSFYNNEISEKSEIFDDQFSVERPDGSNFTLKIRSTKLEDSAMYFCASSKDRADTGELFFGEGSRLTVL.

This clone showed up just a few times. The chain links TRBV14 to TRBJ1-2, with a possible D match to TRBD1 (6 bases). With 2 bases removed from V and 14 bases from J, the gap between germline ends came to 15 bases. This CDR3 is built from 12 residues. Germline CDR1 is SGHDN and CDR2 is FVKESK. This chain's CDR3 is CASSQRTGYYTF. CDR3 DNA sequence: TGTGCCAGCAGCCAACGAACAGGGTATTATACCTTC.

This clone was recorded many times. DNA for the CDR3: TGTGCCAGCAGTTATTATGAGAACACTGAAGCTTTCTTT. It is translated as CASSYYENTEAFF. The chain is built from TRBV6-5 and TRBJ1-1; no firm D call. The CDR3 loop spans 13 amino acids. Per the germline V gene, CDR1 is MNHEY and CDR2 is SVGAGI. Trimming removed 3 bases from V and 1 base from J, with 6 bases in between.

This clone was found a few times. The rearrangement joins TRBV9 to TRBJ2-7; D remains ambiguous. CDR3 size: 14 residues. Trimming removed 0 bases from V and 3 bases from J, with 10 bases in between. The V gene's germline CDR1 is SGDLS and CDR2 YYNGEE. The DNA of the CDR3 is TGTGCCAGCAGCGTAGCGCCTGGTGGCTACGAGCAGTACTTC. Its translation: CASSVAPGGYEQYF.

About this clone: Other DNA variants within this sample encode the same CDR3. V and J are TRBV20-1 and TRBJ2-7; no reliable D call. V lost 1 base, J lost 2 bases, and 3 bases lay in between. Germline V gene sequence: CDR1 DFQATT, CDR2 SNEGSKA (reference sequence). The CDR3 spans 11 residues. CDR3 region: CSARATYEQYF. The CDR3 nucleotides are TGCAGTGCTAGAGCGACCTACGAGCAGTACTTC.

The V and J genes are TRBV30 and TRBJ2-7; maybe TRBD1 (6 bases). Between the trimmed V and J ends, which lost 0 bases and 2 bases, there was a span of 11 bases. Germline CDR1 reads GTSNPN; CDR2 reads SVGIG (reference sequence). The CDR3 spans 14 residues. This CDR3 is CAWSVGGQAYEQYF. For the CDR3, the DNA is TGTGCCTGGAGTGTAGGGGGACAAGCCTACGAGCAGTACTTC.

In this sample, this clone turned up a few times. The chain links TRBV28 to TRBJ2-2; D not certain. The V and J ends lost 4 bases and 6 bases respectively, with 6 bases between them. The CDR3 length is 12 residues. Germline-derived CDR1 and CDR2 are MDHEN and SYDVKM. The chain's CDR3 is CASSSHPGELFF. CDR3 in DNA: TGTGCCAGCAGTTCCCACCCCGGGGAGCTGTTTTTT.

This clone was seen a single time. This rearrangement joins TRBV10-3 to TRBJ1-5, with TRBD1 as a possible D gene (5 bases). This CDR3 spans 14 amino acids. The V gene's germline CDR1 is ENHRY and CDR2 SYGVKD. The V end was cut by 6 bases, the J end by 3 bases, with 12 bases between. CDR3 region: CAISGDGLNQPQHF. CDR3 DNA sequence: TGTGCCATCAGCGGGGACGGCCTCAATCAGCCCCAGCATTTT.

This rearrangement joins TRBV11-2 to TRBJ2-1; 12 nucleotides agree with TRBD2. CDR3 length equals 17 residues. Germline CDR1 is SGHAT and CDR2 is FQNNGV. Trimming removed 0 bases from V and 7 bases from J; junction bases left unmatched: 7. The CDR3 DNA reads TGTGCCAGCAGCTTAGAGGCTAGCGGGGGGGCATGGAATGAGCAGTTCTTC. Its translation: CASSLEASGGAWNEQFF. Looking up the rest from reference TRBV11-2 and TRBJ2-1 gives the full variable domain: EAGVAQSPRYKIIEKRQSVAFWCNPISGHATLYWYQQILGQGPKLLIQFQNNGVVDDSQLPKDRFSAERLKGVDSTLKIQPAKLEDSAVYLCASSLEASGGAWNEQFFGPGTRLTVL.

This clone has only a few counts. The rearrangement uses TRBV4-3 and TRBJ1-4; unclear D gene. Germline CDR1 is LGHNA and CDR2 is YSLEER. The CDR3 is 17 residues long. V lost 2 bases to trimming and J lost 0 bases, with 13 bases between them. In DNA form, the CDR3 reads TGCGCCAGCAGCCAATATTCGGGCCGCTCAACTAATGAAAAACTGTTTTTT. It codes for CASSQYSGRSTNEKLFF.

Comment on this clone: Other DNA sequences in this specimen translate into the identical CDR3. This rearrangement joins TRBV29-1 to TRBJ2-5, with 8 bases matching TRBD2. The CDR3 has 13 amino acids. With V trimmed by 4 bases and J by 5 bases, 6 bases remained unmatched. Germline V gene data show CDR1 as SQVTM and CDR2 as ANQGSEA. CDR3 in amino acids: CSVGAGVGETQYF. CDR3 nucleotides: TGCAGCGTTGGAGCGGGGGTTGGCGAGACCCAGTACTTC.

The V and J genes are TRBV7-9 and TRBJ1-2; D not resolved. V was pared by 1 base and J by 8 bases, with 11 bases between. This CDR3 has 13 amino acids. From germline, CDR1 is SEHNR and CDR2 FQNEAQ (reference sequence). The CDR3 DNA follows: TGTGCCAGCAGCTTAGGTGAGGAGAGCGGCTACACCTTC. Protein sequence: CASSLGEESGYTF.